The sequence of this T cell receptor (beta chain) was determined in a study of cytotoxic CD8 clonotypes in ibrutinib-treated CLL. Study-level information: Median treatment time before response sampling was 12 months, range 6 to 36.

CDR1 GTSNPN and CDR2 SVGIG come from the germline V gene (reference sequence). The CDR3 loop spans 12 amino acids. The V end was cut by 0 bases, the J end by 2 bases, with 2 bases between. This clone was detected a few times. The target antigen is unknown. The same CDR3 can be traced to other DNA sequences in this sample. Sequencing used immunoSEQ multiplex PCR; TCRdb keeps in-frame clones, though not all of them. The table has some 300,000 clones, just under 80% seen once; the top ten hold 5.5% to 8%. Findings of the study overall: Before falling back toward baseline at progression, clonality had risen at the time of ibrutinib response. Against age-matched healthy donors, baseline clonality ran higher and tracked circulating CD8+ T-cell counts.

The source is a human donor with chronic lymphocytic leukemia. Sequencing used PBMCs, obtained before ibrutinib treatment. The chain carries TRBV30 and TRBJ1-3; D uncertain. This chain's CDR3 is CAWSVAGNTIYF. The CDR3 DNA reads TGTGCCTGGAGTGTCGCTGGAAACACCATATATTTT.